This paragraph covers one T cell receptor beta chain sequence. Germline loops: CDR1 ENHRY, CDR2 SYGVKD. CDR3 length: 14 amino acids. With V trimmed by 8 bases and J by 0 bases, 6 bases remained unmatched. This sample was taken from a study of blood T cell repertoires in COVID-19. Study background: The United States, Italy and Spain were the sources of the acute and convalescent COVID-19 samples. Sample material is recorded as cDNA or gDNA derived from T cells, B-cell-depleted T cells, or PBMCs.

Per the authors' pipeline: The authors estimated nucleated cell counts from reference gene primer amplification. Some clones are missing from TCRdb's copy, which holds only in-frame ones; the method was immunoSEQ multiplex PCR. That table furnishes V, J and clone size, whereas the DNA furnished D and trimming. The sample records 300,000 to 350,000 clones, roughly 90% being singletons. This sequence was found in a man younger than 35 with active or convalescent COVID-19. The sample comprised peripheral blood. The chain employs TRBV10-3 and TRBJ2-7; 8 nucleotides match TRBD1. The CDR3 region has the DNA TGTGCCATCGGACGAGGACAGGGCTCCTACGAGCAGTACTTC. This codes for CAIGRGQGSYEQYF.